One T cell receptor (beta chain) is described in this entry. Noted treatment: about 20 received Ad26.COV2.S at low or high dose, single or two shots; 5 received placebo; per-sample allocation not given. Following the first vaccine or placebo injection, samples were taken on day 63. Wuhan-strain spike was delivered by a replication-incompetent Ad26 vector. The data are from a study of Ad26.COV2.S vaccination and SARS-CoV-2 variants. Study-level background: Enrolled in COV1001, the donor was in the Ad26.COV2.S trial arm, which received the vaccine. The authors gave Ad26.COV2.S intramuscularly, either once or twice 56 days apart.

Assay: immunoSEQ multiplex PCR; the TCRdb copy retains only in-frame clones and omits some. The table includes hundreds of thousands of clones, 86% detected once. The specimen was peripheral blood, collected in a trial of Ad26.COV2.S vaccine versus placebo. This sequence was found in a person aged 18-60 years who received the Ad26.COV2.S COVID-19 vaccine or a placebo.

The CDR3 DNA reads TGTGCCAGCAGGACAGGGGTTGGGGCAAACATTCAGTACTTC. Amino acids: CASRTGVGANIQYF. The chain is built from TRBV11-2 and TRBJ2-4; 8 bases match TRBD1. V lost 6 bases, J lost 6 bases, and 7 bases stayed unmatched. The CDR3 sequence is 14 residues long. The germline V gene encodes CDR1 SGHAT and CDR2 FQNNGV. The full variable domain, rest sourced from reference TRBV11-2 and TRBJ2-4, is EAGVAQSPRYKIIEKRQSVAFWCNPISGHATLYWYQQILGQGPKLLIQFQNNGVVDDSQLPKDRFSAERLKGVDSTLKIQPAKLEDSAVYLCASRTGVGANIQYFGAGTRLSVL.